Each of the 16 T cell receptor beta chains below was sequenced from the same sample in a study of shared clonotypes between healthy human individuals. The table came from immunoSEQ multiplex PCR; TCRdb's copy has only in-frame clones and leaves some out. This repertoire shows more than 150,000 clones, about 68% found once; its top ten account for around 9.3%. Sequenced: memory CD4+ T cells sorted from blood. Regarding subset: CD45RA-negative fraction. Receptor source: a man in his thirties or forties in good health.

V is TRBV7-2 and J is TRBJ1-1, with D tentatively TRBD1 (6 bases). Trimming removed 1 base at V and 5 bases at J, with 11 bases between. The CDR3 loop spans 14 amino acids. Germline loops: CDR1 SGHTA, CDR2 FQGNSA. CDR3 amino acids: CASSLDPGDTEAFF. CDR3 bases: TGTGCCAGCAGCTTAGATCCAGGGGATACTGAAGCTTTCTTT.

The chain links TRBV6-1 to TRBJ2-1; a possible D gene is TRBD1 (5 bases). The CDR3 contains 13 residues. The germline V gene encodes CDR1 MNHNS and CDR2 SASEGT. Trimming took 2 bases from V and 5 from J, leaving 7 bases between them. The DNA for the CDR3 is TGTGCCAGCAGTGAACACAGGAACAATGAGCAGTTCTTC. Translated, it gives CASSEHRNNEQFF.

This chain links TRBV2 with TRBJ2-3; no clear D. Between the trimmed V and J ends, which lost 4 bases and 12 bases, there was a span of 14 bases. Per germline, CDR1 SNHLY and CDR2 FYNNEI. The CDR3 has 12 amino acids. The CDR3 coding sequence is TGTGCCAGCAGTGCGAACGTGCCCTTCCAGTATTTT. This gives the protein CASSANVPFQYF.

This clone was detected only once. The chain uses TRBV4-1 and TRBJ2-1; 7 bases align to TRBD1. Per germline, CDR1 MGHRA and CDR2 YSYEKL. J was trimmed by 4 bases and V by 5 bases; bases with no gene match: 11. CDR3 length equals 16 residues. This chain's CDR3 is CASSRGQARFYNEQFF. In DNA form, the CDR3 reads TGCGCCAGCAGCAGGGGGCAGGCCCGCTTTTACAATGAGCAGTTCTTC.

The genes are TRBV7-3 and TRBJ2-7; 8 bases match TRBD2. With 1 base clipped from V and 2 bases from J, the junction kept 7 bases outside the gene matches. Germline assignment: CDR1 SGHTA and CDR2 FQGTGA. CDR3 length: 16 amino acids. The CDR3 spells CASSLNRAAGAYEQYF. The DNA of the CDR3 is TGTGCCAGCAGCTTAAACCGGGCAGCGGGAGCCTACGAGCAGTACTTC. The full variable domain, rest sourced from reference TRBV7-3 and TRBJ2-7, is GAGVSQTPSNKVTEKGKYVELRCDPISGHTALYWYRQSLGQGPEFLIYFQGTGAADDSGLPNDRFFAVRPEGSVSTLKIQRTERGDSAVYLCASSLNRAAGAYEQYFGPGTRLTVT.

The V and J genes are TRBV20-1 and TRBJ2-7; D is uncertain. In germline, CDR1 is DFQATT, CDR2 SNEGSKA (reference sequence). The CDR3 length is 11 residues. Trimming removed 3 bases from V and 4 bases from J, with 7 bases in between. This CDR3 is CSASGPYEQYF. The CDR3 DNA sequence: TGCAGTGCTAGTGGGCCTTACGAGCAGTACTTC.

The chain joins TRBV5-1 to TRBJ2-7; D is perhaps TRBD2 (6 bases). Trimming removed 0 bases at V and 1 base at J, with 11 bases between. The CDR3 is made up of 15 amino acids. CDR1 and CDR2 from the germline V gene are SGHRS and YFSETQ. In DNA, the CDR3 is TGCGCCAGCAGCTTGGGCGGGGCAGATTCCTACGAGCAGTACTTC. Its translation is CASSLGGADSYEQYF.

The chain employs TRBV5-5 and TRBJ1-2, with 7 nucleotides matching TRBD1. Germline V gene lookup returns CDR1 SGHKS and CDR2 YYEKEE (reference sequence). This CDR3 region has 17 residues. J was trimmed by 4 bases and V by 0 bases; bases with no gene match: 12. The DNA for the CDR3 is TGTGCCAGCAGCTTGGCCAGTAGACAGGGCCATCTCTATGGCTACACCTTC. Translated, it gives CASSLASRQGHLYGYTF.

This clone was observed once. The chain uses TRBV18 and TRBJ1-1, with D possibly being TRBD1 (5 bases). Trimming took off 3 bases at V and 8 bases at J, with 13 bases between the two ends. Per the germline V gene, CDR1 is KGHSH and CDR2 is LQKENI. The CDR3 totals 13 residues. Here the CDR3 reads CASSPLTDAEAFF. CDR3 DNA: TGTGCCAGCTCACCCTTGACAGACGCCGAAGCTTTCTTT.

CDR3 bases: TGCGCCAGCAGCTTGTTCGGGACTTCGGGTAGCGAGCAGTACTTC. This encodes CASSLFGTSGSEQYF. The chain has TRBV5-1 and TRBJ2-7; a weak D match, TRBD2 (6 bases). In germline, CDR1 is SGHRS, CDR2 YFSETQ. CDR3 length: 15 amino acids. V dropped 1 base and J dropped 6 bases, with 17 bases sitting between them.

On this clone itself: The sample holds other DNA sequences that translate to the same CDR3. This chain connects TRBV9 to TRBJ2-5; D ambiguous. The V end lost 0 bases, the J end lost 2 bases, and 11 bases lay between the germline ends. This CDR3 is built from 15 residues. Germline assignment: CDR1 SGDLS and CDR2 YYNGEE. CDR3 in DNA: TGTGCCAGCAGCGTAGATTCGACAAGACAAGAGACCCAGTACTTC. Protein: CASSVDSTRQETQYF. Full variable domain (outside the CDR3, taken from reference TRBV9 and TRBJ2-5): DSGVTQTPKHLITATGQRVTLRCSPRSGDLSVYWYQQSLDQGLQFLIQYYNGEERAKGNILERFSAQQFPDLHSELNLSSLELGDSALYFCASSVDSTRQETQYFGPGTRLLVL.

In this sample, this clone turned up a few times. V and J are TRBV27 and TRBJ2-2; 7 bases agree with TRBD1. The V segment lost 4 bases and the J segment 3 bases; nucleotides outside the gene matches: 11. CDR3 size: 17 residues. The germline gives CDR1 MNHEY, CDR2 SMNVEV (reference sequence). The CDR3 loop reads CASSSPRQGNYTGELFF. In DNA form, the CDR3 reads TGTGCCAGCAGTTCACCACGACAGGGAAATTACACCGGGGAGCTGTTTTTT.

This clone was observed many times. V is TRBV5-1 and J is TRBJ2-1; 8 positions match TRBD2. V dropped 0 bases and J dropped 7; count of bases not matched to a gene: 9. Germline V CDR1 and CDR2: SGHRS, YFSETQ. There are 16 residues in the CDR3. CDR3 DNA: TGCGCCAGCAGCTTGGAAGCGGGAGCGGCTTGGAATGAGCAGTTCTTC. Protein sequence: CASSLEAGAAWNEQFF.

This clone was seen just once. This chain links TRBV7-2 with TRBJ2-1; D gene ambiguous. Germline-derived CDR1 and CDR2 are SGHTA and FQGNSA. CDR3 length equals 15 residues. V lost 1 base and J 0 bases, leaving 7 bases between the germline ends. CDR3 amino acids: CASSLVASSYNEQFF. The CDR3 region has the DNA TGTGCCAGCAGCTTAGTCGCCAGCTCCTACAATGAGCAGTTCTTC.

The rearrangement joins TRBV11-2 to TRBJ2-5; 8 bases fit TRBD1. Trimming cost V 4 bases and J 1 base; bases outside gene matches: 5. The CDR3 contains 15 residues. Germline V CDR1 and CDR2: SGHAT, FQNNGV. In DNA, the CDR3 is TGTGCCAGCAGCTCGGGGGACAGGCCCCAAGAGACCCAGTACTTC. Its translation is CASSSGDRPQETQYF.

This chain joins TRBV10-3 and TRBJ2-1; 9 bases are a match to TRBD2. CDR1 and CDR2 from the germline V gene are ENHRY and SYGVKD. The CDR3 runs 14 residues. With 4 bases clipped from V and 9 bases from J, the junction kept 7 bases outside the gene matches. The CDR3 DNA is TGTGCCATCAGTGGGTTAGCGGGAGTGGGTGAGCAGTTCTTC. Translated: CAISGLAGVGEQFF.